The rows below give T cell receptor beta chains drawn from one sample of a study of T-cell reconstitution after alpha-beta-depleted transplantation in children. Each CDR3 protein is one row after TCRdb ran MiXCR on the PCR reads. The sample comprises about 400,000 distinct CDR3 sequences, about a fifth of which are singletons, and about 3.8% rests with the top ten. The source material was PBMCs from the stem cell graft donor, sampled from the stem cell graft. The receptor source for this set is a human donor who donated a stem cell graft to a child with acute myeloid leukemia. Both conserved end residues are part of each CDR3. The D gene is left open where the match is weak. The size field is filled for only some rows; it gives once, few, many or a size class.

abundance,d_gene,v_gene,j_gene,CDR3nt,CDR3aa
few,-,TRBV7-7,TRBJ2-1,TGTGCTAGCAGCCCAGTGGGGGGAGGCGCGGGTGAGCAGTTCTTC,CASSPVGGGAGEQFF
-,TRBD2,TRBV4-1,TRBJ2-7,TGCGCCAGCAGCCTGTGGCTAGCGGACTACGAGCAGTACTTC,CASSLWLADYEQYF
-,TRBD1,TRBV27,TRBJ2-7,TGTGCCAGCAGGTCCGGGACAGGGGACGAGCAGTACTTC,CASRSGTGDEQYF
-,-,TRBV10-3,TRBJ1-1,TGTGCCATCATAGGCGAAGCACCGAACACTGAAGCTTTCTTT,CAIIGEAPNTEAFF
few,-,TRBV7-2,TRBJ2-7,TGTGCCAGCAGCCCCAGGACGGTCTCCTACGAGCAGTACTTC,CASSPRTVSYEQYF
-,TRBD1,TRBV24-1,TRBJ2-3,TGTGCCACCAGTGATCCCCGGACAGGATTAACAGATACGCAGTATTTT,CATSDPRTGLTDTQYF
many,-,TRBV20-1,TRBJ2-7,TGCAGTGCTAGATCCGGGGAATCATGGGAGCAGTACTTC,CSARSGESWEQYF
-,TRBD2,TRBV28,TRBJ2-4,TGTGCCAGCAGGGGGACTAGCGGGAGACCCAAAAACATTCAGTACTTC,CASRGTSGRPKNIQYF
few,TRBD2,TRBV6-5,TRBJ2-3,TGTGCCAGCAGTTACGCGGGAGGGCCCCCAGATACGCAGTATTTT,CASSYAGGPPDTQYF
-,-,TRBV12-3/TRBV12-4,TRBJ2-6,TGTGCCAGCAAAACATACTCTGGGGCCAACGTCCTGACTTTC,CASKTYSGANVLTF
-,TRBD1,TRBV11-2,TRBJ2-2,TGTGCCAGCAGCGCACAGACAGGGGCCGGGGAGCTGTTTTTT,CASSAQTGAGELFF
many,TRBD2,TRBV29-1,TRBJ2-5,TGCAGCGTCGCTAGACTAGCGGGACAAGAGACCCAGTACTTC,CSVARLAGQETQYF
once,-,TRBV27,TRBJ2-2,TGTGCCAGCAGGACCCGGTGGACAGAGGTCACCGGGGAGCTGTTTTTT,CASRTRWTEVTGELFF
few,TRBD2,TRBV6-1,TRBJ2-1,TGTGCCAGCAGTGACCCTGGACTAGCGGGGGACAATGAGCAGTTCTTC,CASSDPGLAGDNEQFF
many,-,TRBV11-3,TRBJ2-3,TGTGCCAGCAGCCATAGACAGGAGGCAGATACGCAGTATTTT,CASSHRQEADTQYF
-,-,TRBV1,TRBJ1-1,TGCACCAGCTCTCGATCGGGCAGGAACACTGAAGCTTTCTTT,CTSSRSGRNTEAFF
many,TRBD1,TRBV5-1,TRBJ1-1,TGCGCCAGCAGCCAAGAGGGGACAGGAAACACTGAAGCTTTCTTT,CASSQEGTGNTEAFF
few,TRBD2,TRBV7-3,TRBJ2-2,TGTGCCAGCAGCTCCGGACTAGCGGGAGCCACCGGGGAGCTGTTTTTT,CASSSGLAGATGELFF
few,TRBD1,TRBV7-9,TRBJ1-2,TGTGCCAGCAGCTTGGGGACAGATATTAACTATGGCTACACCTTC,CASSLGTDINYGYTF
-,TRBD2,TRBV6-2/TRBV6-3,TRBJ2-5,TGTGCCAGCATGCCTAGCGGCCCGCAAGAGACCCAGTACTTC,CASMPSGPQETQYF
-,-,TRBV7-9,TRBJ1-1,TGTGCCAGCAGCTTAAAGGGGTACACTGAAGCTTTCTTT,CASSLKGYTEAFF
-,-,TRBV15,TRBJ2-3,TGTGCCACCAGCAGAGCCCCTGGGGAGGAGGGAGATACGCAGTATTTT,CATSRAPGEEGDTQYF
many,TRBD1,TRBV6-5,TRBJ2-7,TGTGCCAGCACCACCGGACAGGGGAGCTACGAGCAGTACTTC,CASTTGQGSYEQYF
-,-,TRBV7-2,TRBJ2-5,TGTGCCAGCAGCTTTCCCGGAGAGACCCAGTACTTC,CASSFPGETQYF
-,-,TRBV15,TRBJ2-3,TGTGCCACCAGCAGAGGGTTTCCGGCTTCTAGCACAGATACGCAGTATTTT,CATSRGFPASSTDTQYF
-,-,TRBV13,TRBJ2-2,TGTGCCAGCAGCTTAGGCCCCGGACAGACCACCGGGGAGCTGTTTTTT,CASSLGPGQTTGELFF
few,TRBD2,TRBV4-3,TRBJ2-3,TGCGCCAGCAGCCAAGATGGGGGGGGTACAGATACGCAGTATTTT,CASSQDGGGTDTQYF
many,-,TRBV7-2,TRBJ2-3,TGTGCCAGCAGCACCGCGAGGGGACCAAGTTTAGATACGCAGTATTTT,CASSTARGPSLDTQYF
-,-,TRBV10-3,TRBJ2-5,TGTGCCATCAGTGATAGAGACGCTCAACAGACCCAGTACTTC,CAISDRDAQQTQYF
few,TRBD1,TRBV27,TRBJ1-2,TGTGCCAGCAGTCCGGGGACAGGGGGCCTATATGGCTACACCTTC,CASSPGTGGLYGYTF
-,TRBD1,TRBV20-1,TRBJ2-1,TGCAGTGCTAGAGACCCCATTACCGGGACAGGGGCCTACAATGAGCAGTTCTTC,CSARDPITGTGAYNEQFF
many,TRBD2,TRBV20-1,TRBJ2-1,TGCAGTGCTACCCCTAGCGGGAGCTCCTACAATGAGCAGTTCTTC,CSATPSGSSYNEQFF
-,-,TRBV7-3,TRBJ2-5,TGTGCCAGCAGCGCCCGGAGTGGTGGAACCCAGTACTTC,CASSARSGGTQYF
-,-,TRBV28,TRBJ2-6,TGTGCCAGCAGGGATGACAGAACTGGGGCCAACGTCCTGACTTTC,CASRDDRTGANVLTF
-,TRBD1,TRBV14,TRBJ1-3,TGTGCCAGCAGCCCGAAACAGGGGGCATGGAACACCATATATTTT,CASSPKQGAWNTIYF
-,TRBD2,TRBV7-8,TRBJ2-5,TGTGCCAGCAGCGCAAACTCACTAGCGGGAGGTCAAGAGACCCAGTACTTC,CASSANSLAGGQETQYF
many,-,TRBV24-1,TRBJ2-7,TGTGCCACCAGGTCTGGGGACTCCTACGAGCAGTACTTC,CATRSGDSYEQYF
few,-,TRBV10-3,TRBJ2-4,TGTGCCATCGGGGAGGCCCAAGTGGGTAAAAACATTCAGTACTTC,CAIGEAQVGKNIQYF
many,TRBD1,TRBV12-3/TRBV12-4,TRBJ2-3,TGTGCCAGCAGTTCGGCTACCGAGACAGGGGGCTACACAGATACGCAGTATTTT,CASSSATETGGYTDTQYF
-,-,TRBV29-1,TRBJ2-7,TGCAGCGTTCAAGACGCCACCTACGAGCAGTACTTC,CSVQDATYEQYF
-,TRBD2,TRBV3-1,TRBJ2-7,TGTGCCAGCAGCCGTAAAGCGGGAGGGGGGGAGCAGTACTTC,CASSRKAGGGEQYF
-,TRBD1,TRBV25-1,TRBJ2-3,TGTGCCAGCAGCTCAATCCCGGGACAGGGGGCTTCAGATACGCAGTATTTT,CASSSIPGQGASDTQYF
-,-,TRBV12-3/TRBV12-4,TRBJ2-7,TGTGCCAGCAGTTTATTACCGGGAGAGGCCTACGAGCAGTACTTC,CASSLLPGEAYEQYF
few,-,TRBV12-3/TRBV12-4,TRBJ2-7,TGTGCCAGCAGTTTCTCGATGGGGCCCTACGAGCAGTACTTC,CASSFSMGPYEQYF
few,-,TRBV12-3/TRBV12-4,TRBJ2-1,TGTGCCAGCAGTTTAGTCTTCGAGGGTGAGGGGGTCGGGAATGAGCAGTTCTTC,CASSLVFEGEGVGNEQFF
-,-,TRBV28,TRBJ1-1,TGTGCCAGCAGCCTGTCCCCTCCAGGGCTATTACTCACTGAAGCTTTCTTT,CASSLSPPGLLLTEAFF
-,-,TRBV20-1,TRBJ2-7,TGCAGTGCTCAGCCCGGGACGGGGGCCTACGAGCAGTACTTC,CSAQPGTGAYEQYF
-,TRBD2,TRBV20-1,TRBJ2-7,TGCAGTGCTTCATCCGGGACTAGCGGGATCGAGCAGTACTTC,CSASSGTSGIEQYF
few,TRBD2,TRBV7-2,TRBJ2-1,TGTGCCAGCAGCTTTGCGGGAGGGCCTAGGTATGAGCAGTTCTTC,CASSFAGGPRYEQFF
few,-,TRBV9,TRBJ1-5,TGTGCCAGCAGCGTAGGTGGAGGCAATCAGCCCCAGCATTTT,CASSVGGGNQPQHF
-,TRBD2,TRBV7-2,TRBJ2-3,TGTGCCAGCAGCTTACAGGGAGGGAGCCCAGATACGCAGTATTTT,CASSLQGGSPDTQYF
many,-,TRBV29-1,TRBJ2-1,TGCAGCGCCGAAATAAGACTAGGTCCCTACAATGAGCAGTTCTTC,CSAEIRLGPYNEQFF
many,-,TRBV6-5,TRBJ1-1,TGTGCCAGCAGTTTTAACCCCCTGAACACTGAAGCTTTCTTT,CASSFNPLNTEAFF